The 2 T cell receptor beta chains listed next were all sequenced from one sample in a study of T cells in tumors after PD-1 blockade (dated by TCRdb to between 2018 and 2021). The library was produced with the immunoSEQ multiplex PCR assay. The clones in this table, taken by TCRdb from immuneACCESS, are in-frame only. Not every clone is retained; where verified, under half of the shortfall comes from an unresolved V gene, and the cause of the rest is unknown. Across this sample there are approximately 6,200 clones, with approximately 80% seen only once. Of the sample, around 52% falls within the top ten clones. This material consisted of PBMCs, taken after anti-PD-1 therapy. The receptors here all came from a human donor with advanced basal cell or squamous cell carcinoma (not recorded which).

The chain links TRBV7-6 to TRBJ2-3, with 11 bases matching TRBD2. Germline V gene sequence: CDR1 SGHVS, CDR2 FNYEAQ. CDR3 length: 18 residues. With 6 bases clipped from V and 0 bases from J, the junction kept 11 bases outside the gene matches. DNA for the CDR3: TGTGCCAGCAGTACCCCTAGCGGGGGGCCTTCTAGCACAGATACGCAGTATTTT. Translating gives CASSTPSGGPSSTDTQYF.

J is TRBJ2-7 and V is TRBV6-5, with D hard to call. V was trimmed by 2 bases and J by 5 bases, leaving 13 bases between them. Germline V CDR1 and CDR2: MNHEY, SVGAGI. The CDR3 runs to 14 residues. The CDR3 spells CASSYLLGSDEQYF. The CDR3 nucleotides are TGTGCCAGCAGTTACCTGCTGGGGTCAGACGAGCAGTACTTC.